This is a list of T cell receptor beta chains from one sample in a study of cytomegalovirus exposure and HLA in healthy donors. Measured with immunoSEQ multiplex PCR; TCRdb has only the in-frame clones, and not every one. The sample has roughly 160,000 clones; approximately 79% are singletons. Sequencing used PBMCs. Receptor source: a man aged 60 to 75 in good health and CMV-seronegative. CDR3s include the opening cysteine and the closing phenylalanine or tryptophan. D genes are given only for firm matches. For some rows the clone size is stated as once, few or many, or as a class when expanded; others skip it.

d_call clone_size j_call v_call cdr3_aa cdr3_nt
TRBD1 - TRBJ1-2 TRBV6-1 CASSASATGDYGYTF TGTGCCAGCAGTGCCTCCGCTACAGGGGACTATGGCTACACCTTC
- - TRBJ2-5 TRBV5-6 CASSLIIGLGGETQYF TGTGCCAGCAGCTTGATAATTGGACTAGGGGGGGAGACCCAGTACTTC
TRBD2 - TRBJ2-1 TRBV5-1 CASSPGTSGSESEQFF TGCGCCAGCAGCCCAGGGACTAGCGGGAGTGAGAGTGAGCAGTTCTTC
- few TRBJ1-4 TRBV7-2 CASSPGGGDEKLFF TGTGCCAGCAGCCCGGGAGGGGGAGACGAAAAACTGTTTTTT
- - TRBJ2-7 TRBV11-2 CASSHQYEQYF TGTGCCAGCAGCCATCAGTACGAGCAGTACTTC
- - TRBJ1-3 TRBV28 CASNDVRGTGNTIYF TGTGCCAGCAACGACGTCCGGGGTACTGGAAACACCATATATTTT
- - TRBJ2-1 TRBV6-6 CASSSPDEQFF TGTGCCAGCAGTTCCCCCGATGAGCAGTTCTTC
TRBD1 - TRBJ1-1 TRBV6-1 CASIPTGGRNTEAFF TGTGCCAGCATACCGACAGGGGGAAGGAACACTGAAGCTTTCTTT
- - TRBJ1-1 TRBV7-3 CASSSLQGSEAFF TGTGCCAGCAGCTCACTACAGGGTTCTGAAGCTTTCTTT
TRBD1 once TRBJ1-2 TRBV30 CAWHPGQGFGGGYTF TGTGCCTGGCATCCGGGACAGGGTTTTGGCGGCGGCTACACCTTC
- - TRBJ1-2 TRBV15 CATSRDREGYTF TGTGCCACCAGCAGAGATAGGGAGGGCTACACCTTC
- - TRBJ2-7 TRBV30 CAWSSGPGGYEQYF TGTGCCTGGAGTTCCGGACCCGGGGGTTACGAGCAGTACTTC
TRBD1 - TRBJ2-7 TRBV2 CASSLGGQGAYEQYF TGTGCCAGCAGCCTAGGAGGACAGGGCGCCTACGAGCAGTACTTC
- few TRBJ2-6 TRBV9 CASSIQGSGANVLTF TGTGCCAGCAGCATCCAGGGGTCTGGGGCCAACGTCCTGACTTTC
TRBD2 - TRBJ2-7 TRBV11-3 CASSVGLAGEEQYF TGTGCCAGCAGCGTAGGACTAGCGGGGGAAGAGCAGTACTTC
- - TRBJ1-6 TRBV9 CASSAAVDRLSYNSPLHF TGTGCCAGCAGCGCAGCCGTCGACAGGCTTTCATATAATTCACCCCTCCACTTT
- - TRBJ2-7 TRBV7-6 CASSQQGGSYEQYF TGTGCCAGCAGCCAACAGGGCGGCTCCTACGAGCAGTACTTC
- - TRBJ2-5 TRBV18 CASSAVQQETQYF TGTGCCAGCTCTGCGGTACAACAAGAGACCCAGTACTTC
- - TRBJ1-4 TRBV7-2 CASSLPGGNEKLFF TGTGCCAGCAGCTTACCGGGGGGAAATGAAAAACTGTTTTTT
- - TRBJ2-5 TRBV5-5 CASSLEVRVRRETQYF TGTGCCAGCAGCTTGGAGGTCAGGGTCCGCCGAGAGACCCAGTACTTC
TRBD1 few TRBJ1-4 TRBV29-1 CSVGQGGRNEKLFF TGCAGCGTTGGCCAGGGGGGAAGGAATGAAAAACTGTTTTTT
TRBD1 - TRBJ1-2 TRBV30 CAWSAGTGYGYTF TGTGCCTGGAGCGCCGGGACAGGGTATGGCTACACCTTC
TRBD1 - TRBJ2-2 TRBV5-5 CASNLQGPRGGELFF TGTGCCAGCAACCTACAGGGGCCCAGGGGCGGGGAGCTGTTTTTT
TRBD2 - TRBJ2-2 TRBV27 CASSLEAGAGELFF TGTGCCAGCAGTTTAGAAGCGGGGGCCGGGGAGCTGTTTTTT
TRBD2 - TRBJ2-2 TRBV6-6 CASGFSGTITGELFF TGTGCCAGCGGCTTTAGCGGGACGATCACCGGGGAGCTGTTTTTT
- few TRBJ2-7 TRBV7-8 CASSRAADNYEQYF TGTGCCAGCAGCCGGGCAGCGGATAACTACGAGCAGTACTTC
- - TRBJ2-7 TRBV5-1 CASSLDGGFNEQYF TGCGCCAGCAGCTTGGATGGGGGGTTCAACGAGCAGTACTTC
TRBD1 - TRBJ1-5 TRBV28 CASSSPTGGGQPQHF TGTGCCAGCAGTTCTCCGACAGGGGGAGGTCAGCCCCAGCATTTT
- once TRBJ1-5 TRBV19 CASSNGSPPGNQPQHF TGTGCCAGTAGTAACGGGAGCCCCCCTGGCAATCAGCCCCAGCATTTT
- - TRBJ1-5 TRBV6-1 CASSTTDSNQPQHF TGTGCCAGCTCTACGACTGATAGCAATCAGCCCCAGCATTTT
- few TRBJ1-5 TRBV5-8 CASSLSTRGNQPQHF TGTGCCAGCAGCTTGTCTACTCGGGGCAATCAGCCCCAGCATTTT
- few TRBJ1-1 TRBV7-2 CASSLKQGGTEAFF TGTGCCAGCAGCTTAAAACAGGGCGGGACTGAAGCTTTCTTT
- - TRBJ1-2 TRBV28 CASSLNSYGYTF TGTGCCAGCAGTTTAAACAGCTATGGCTACACCTTC
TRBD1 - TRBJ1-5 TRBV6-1 CASREQGSSNNQPQHF TGTGCCAGCAGGGAACAGGGGTCCTCAAACAATCAGCCCCAGCATTTT